This TCR beta chain was profiled in a study of identical twins. TCRdb used MiXCR to reprocess the 5' RACE reads, holding one entry per CDR3 protein. The table has hundreds of thousands of distinct CDR3 sequences, roughly 20% seen once. Of note for this clonotype: Its antigen is currently unknown.

Study results and limitations: Models underestimated how often monozygotic twins shared out-of-frame TCR alpha. Its conclusions, products of cross-sectional statistical analysis, did not come from following the same donors.

The CDR3 loop spans 15 amino acids. V was shortened by 0 bases and J by 4 bases, with 12 bases between the two germline ends. The germline V gene encodes CDR1 LGHNA and CDR2 YSLEER. The sample was also reused in another study, on T cells expressing NK-cell markers. That source reports: A range of roughly 1.0-8% of CD8+ T cells consisted of dominant NKG2C+ clonotypes in about six donors.

The J gene is TRBJ1-2, the V gene TRBV4-3, with D hard to call. This clonotype was obtained from a woman aged 18 to 35 in good health. The sequenced sample consisted of PBMCs. DNA of the CDR3: TGCGCCAGCAGCCAAGATCTAAGGGTTTCCTATGGCTACACCTTC. Its protein product is CASSQDLRVSYGYTF.